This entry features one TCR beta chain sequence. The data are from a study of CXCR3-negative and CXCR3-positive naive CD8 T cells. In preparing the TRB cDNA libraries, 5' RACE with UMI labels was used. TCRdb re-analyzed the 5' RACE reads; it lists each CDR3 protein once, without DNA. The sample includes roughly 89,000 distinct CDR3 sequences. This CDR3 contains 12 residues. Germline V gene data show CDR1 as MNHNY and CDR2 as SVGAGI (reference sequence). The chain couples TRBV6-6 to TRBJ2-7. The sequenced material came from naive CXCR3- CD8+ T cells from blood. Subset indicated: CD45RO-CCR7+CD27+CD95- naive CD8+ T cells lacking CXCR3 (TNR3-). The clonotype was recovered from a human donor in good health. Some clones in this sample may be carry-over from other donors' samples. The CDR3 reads CASSYLGDEQYF.